This TCR beta chain emerged from a study of cytomegalovirus exposure and HLA in healthy donors. Study findings and constraints: An analysis done earlier found most TCR beta V segments productive about 90% or about 30% of the time. What a later analysis reportedly showed was that an Asian-associated ancestry cluster had fewer N-insertions than the roughly 670-donor mean. In a later analysis, TCR beta V- and J-gene trimming was associated with a missense DCLRE1C variant. Across donors, sequencing depth was assumed by presence/absence analyses to be roughly uniform.

The PCR ran on 60 Vbeta and 13 Jbeta primers. Here immunoSEQ multiplex PCR was the method, and the copy in TCRdb shows in-frame clones only, minus some. Of 85,000 to 130,000 clones listed, approximately 70% are singletons. This clone was recorded a few times. Its specificity is unknown. The receptor's source is a boy aged 5-17 years in good health and CMV-seronegative. Sequencing was done on a sample of PBMCs.

CDR3 protein: CASSASVSSYNEQFF. CDR3 sequence (DNA): TGTGCCAGCAGCGCCTCGGTGAGCTCCTACAATGAGCAGTTCTTC. The rearrangement uses TRBV6-5 and TRBJ2-1; D not resolved. Trimming left V 6 bases short and J 0 bases short, with 12 bases between. The CDR3 spans 15 residues. The germline V gene encodes CDR1 MNHEY and CDR2 SVGAGI.